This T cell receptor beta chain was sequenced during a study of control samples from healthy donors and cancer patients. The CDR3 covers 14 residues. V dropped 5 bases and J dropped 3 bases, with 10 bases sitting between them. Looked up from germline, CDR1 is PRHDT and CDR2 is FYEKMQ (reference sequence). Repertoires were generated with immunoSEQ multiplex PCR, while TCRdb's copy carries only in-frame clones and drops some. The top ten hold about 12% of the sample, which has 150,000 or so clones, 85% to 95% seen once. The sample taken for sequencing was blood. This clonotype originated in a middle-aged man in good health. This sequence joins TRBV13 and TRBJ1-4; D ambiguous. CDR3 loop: CASSPGVSNEKLFF. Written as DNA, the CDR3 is TGTGCCAGCAGCCCCGGGGTCTCTAATGAAAAACTGTTTTTT. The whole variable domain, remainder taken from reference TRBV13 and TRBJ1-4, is AAGVIQSPRHLIKEKRETATLKCYPIPRHDTVYWYQQGPGQDPQFLISFYEKMQSDKGSIPDRFSAQQFSDYHSELNMSSLELGDSALYFCASSPGVSNEKLFFGSGTQLSVL.